This T cell receptor (beta chain) emerged from a study of somatic mutations in cytotoxic T cells in rheumatoid arthritis. Findings of the study overall: Compared with age-matched healthy controls, rheumatoid arthritis patients did not differ significantly in CD8+ T-cell clonality. It was in rheumatoid arthritis patients, but not in healthy controls, that CD8+ clonality increased with age.

Germline-derived CDR1 and CDR2 are SEHNR and FQNEAQ (reference sequence). The CDR3 is 12 residues long. Germline trimming cut 0 bases from V and 14 bases from J; bases unmatched to any gene: 3. Turning to this clone: As yet, its antigen is unknown.

Repertoires were generated with immunoSEQ multiplex PCR, while TCRdb's copy carries only in-frame clones and drops some. The data contain 3,500 to 5,000 clones, about 94% of them singletons. Sequences were obtained from CD8+ T cells sorted from blood. The sequence was obtained from a woman aged 55-69 years with rheumatoid arthritis. The J gene is TRBJ2-1, the V gene TRBV7-9, with 8 positions matching TRBD2. The DNA of the CDR3 is TGTGCCAGCAGCTTAGCAAGCGGGGGAGAGTTCTTC. Its translation: CASSLASGGEFF.